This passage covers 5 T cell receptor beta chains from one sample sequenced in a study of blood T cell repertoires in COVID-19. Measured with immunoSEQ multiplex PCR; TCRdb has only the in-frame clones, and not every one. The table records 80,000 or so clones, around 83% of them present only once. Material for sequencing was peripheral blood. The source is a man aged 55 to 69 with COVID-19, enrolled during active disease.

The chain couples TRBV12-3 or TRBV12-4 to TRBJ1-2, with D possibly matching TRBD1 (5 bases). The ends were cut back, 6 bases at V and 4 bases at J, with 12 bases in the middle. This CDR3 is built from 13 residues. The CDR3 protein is CASRKGWTYGYTF. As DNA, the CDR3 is TGTGCCAGCAGAAAGGGGTGGACCTATGGCTACACCTTC.

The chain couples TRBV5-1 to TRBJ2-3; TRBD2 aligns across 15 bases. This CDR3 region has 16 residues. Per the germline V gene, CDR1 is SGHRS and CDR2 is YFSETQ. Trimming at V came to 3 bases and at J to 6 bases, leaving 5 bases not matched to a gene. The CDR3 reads CASSWGLAGGVDTQYF. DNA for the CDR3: TGCGCCAGCAGCTGGGGACTAGCGGGGGGTGTGGATACGCAGTATTTT.

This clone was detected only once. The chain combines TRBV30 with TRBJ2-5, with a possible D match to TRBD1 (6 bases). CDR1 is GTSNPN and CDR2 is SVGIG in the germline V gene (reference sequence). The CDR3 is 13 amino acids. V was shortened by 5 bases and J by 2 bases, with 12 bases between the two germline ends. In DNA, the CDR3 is TGTGCCTGGTCGAGAGGGGGACAAGAGACCCAGTACTTC. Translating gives CAWSRGGQETQYF. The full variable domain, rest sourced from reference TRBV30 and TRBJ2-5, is SQTIHQWPATLVQPVGSPLSLECTVEGTSNPNLYWYRQAAGRGLQLLFYSVGIGQISSEVPQNLSASRPQDRQFILSSKKLLLSDSGFYLCAWSRGGQETQYFGPGTRLLVL.

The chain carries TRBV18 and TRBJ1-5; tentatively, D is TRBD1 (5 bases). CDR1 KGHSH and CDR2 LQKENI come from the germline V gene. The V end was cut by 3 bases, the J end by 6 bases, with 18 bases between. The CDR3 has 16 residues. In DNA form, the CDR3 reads TGTGCCAGCTCACCGGCTCGGCCCAGGGATGGTCAGCCCCAGCATTTT. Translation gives CASSPARPRDGQPQHF. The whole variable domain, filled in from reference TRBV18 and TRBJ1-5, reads NAGVMQNPRHLVRRRGQEARLRCSPMKGHSHVYWYRQLPEEGLKFMVYLQKENIIDESGMPKERFSAEFPKEGPSILRIQQVVRGDSAAYFCASSPARPRDGQPQHFGDGTRLSIL.

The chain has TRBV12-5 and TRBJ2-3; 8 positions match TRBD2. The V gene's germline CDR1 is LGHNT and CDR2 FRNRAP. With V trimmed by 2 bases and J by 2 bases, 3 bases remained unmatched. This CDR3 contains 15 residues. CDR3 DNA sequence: TGTGCTAGTGGTTTGTTTAGCGGGGTCACAGATACGCAGTATTTT. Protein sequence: CASGLFSGVTDTQYF.